This TCR beta chain comes out of a study of blood T cells in healthy people across ages. A second about 7 to 12 cycle PCR used barcoded and J-beta primers. Through a template-switch adaptor with 12 random nucleotides, each cDNA molecule received a tag. TCRdb reprocessed the 5' RACE reads via MiXCR and lists one record per CDR3 protein. Of approximately 2,000,000 distinct CDR3 sequences in the sample, roughly two fifths were seen once. The germline gives CDR1 SGDLS, CDR2 YYNGEE. The CDR3 runs 13 residues. Trimming removed 4 bases at V and 6 bases at J, with 13 bases between. Russia was home to the donors, healthy Caucasian individuals aged about 6 to 90. Per sample, a minimum of 6.5 million PBMCs were isolated. The authors extracted at least 5 micrograms of total RNA per sample.

This TCR was recovered from a human donor in good health. The rearrangement uses TRBV9 and TRBJ1-1; D might be TRBD1 (6 bases). The specimen sequenced was blood. The CDR3 region is CASSHRASAEAFF. CDR3 bases: TGTGCCAGCAGCCACAGGGCGAGCGCTGAAGCTTTCTTT.